This entry describes one T cell receptor beta chain. Its antigen is still unknown. The CDR3 has 15 amino acids. Per the germline V gene, CDR1 is SGHRS and CDR2 is YFSETQ. Trimming stripped 0 bases from V and 4 bases from J, with 13 bases between. The sample comes from a study of cytomegalovirus exposure and HLA in healthy donors. Overall study findings and caveats: Based on reports, TCR beta sequences accurately predicted HLA-A and HLA-B alleles for most subjects. 15,000 to 20,000 TCR beta sequences were associated with HLA alleles at 0.05 false discovery rate in a later analysis.

PCR involved 60 Vbeta and 13 Jbeta primers. Profiled with immunoSEQ multiplex PCR; TCRdb holds only in-frame clones, not every one. The sample shows about 120,000 clones, about three quarters of them seen only once. The clonotype originates from a woman aged 25 to 39 in good health and CMV-seropositive. The rearrangement uses TRBV5-1 and TRBJ1-2; tentative D call: TRBD1 (5 bases). The sample was PBMCs. The CDR3 nucleotides read TGCGCCAGCAGCTTGGAAGGGGCCGGCGGCTATGGCTACACCTTC. Translation: CASSLEGAGGYGYTF. The entire variable domain, with the rest obtained from reference TRBV5-1 and TRBJ1-2, is as follows: KAGVTQTPRYLIKTRGQQVTLSCSPISGHRSVSWYQQTPGQGLQFLFEYFSETQRNKGNFPGRFSGRQFSNSRSEMNVSTLELGDSALYLCASSLEGAGGYGYTFGSGTRLTVV.